The 26 T cell receptor beta chains below come from one sample, sequenced in a study of T cells in pancreatic ductal adenocarcinoma. The method was immunoSEQ multiplex PCR; TCRdb's version includes in-frame clones alone and lacks a portion of them. Counted here are about 9,400 clones, roughly 67% occurring once; the ten biggest clones make up around 26%. Selected pancreatic ductal adenocarcinoma patients had undergone surgery without neoadjuvant therapy. Sequencing was carried out using pancreatic tumor tissue. These receptors all stem from a human donor with pancreatic ductal adenocarcinoma.

V gene TRBV9 combines with J gene TRBJ1-6, with D perhaps TRBD1 (5 bases). The V gene lost 3 bases and the J gene lost 14 bases, with 15 bases spanning the gap. Per germline, CDR1 SGDLS and CDR2 YYNGEE. CDR3 length equals 13 residues. The CDR3 is CASSGTLLGALHF. The CDR3 coding sequence is TGTGCCAGCAGCGGTACACTACTAGGGGCCCTCCACTTT.

This chain connects TRBV30 to TRBJ1-5; D perhaps matches TRBD1 (5 bases). The CDR3 runs to 16 residues. V was cut by 0 bases and J by 2 bases, with 14 bases left in between. CDR1 and CDR2 from the germline V gene are GTSNPN and SVGIG (reference sequence). CDR3 in amino acids: CAWSVPGGRGNQPQHF. Written as DNA, the CDR3 is TGTGCCTGGAGTGTCCCCGGGGGAAGGGGCAATCAGCCCCAGCATTTT.

The table lists this clone with a few counts. The chain employs TRBV4-2 and TRBJ1-1; 7 nucleotides align to TRBD1. Germline values: CDR1 LGHNA, CDR2 YNFKEQ. Germline trimming cut 3 bases from V and 1 base from J; bases unmatched to any gene: 8. The CDR3 extends over 16 amino acids. The CDR3 sequence: CASSQYGTARNTEAFF. The CDR3, as DNA: TGTGCCAGCAGCCAGTACGGGACAGCCAGGAACACTGAAGCTTTCTTT.

This clone showed up just a few times. The chain combines TRBV27 with TRBJ1-5; no clear D gene. V lost 6 bases and J 6 bases, leaving 15 bases between the germline ends. Germline CDR1 reads MNHEY; CDR2 reads SMNVEV (reference sequence). This CDR3 is built from 14 residues. CDR3 nucleotides: TGTGCCAGCAGAAGGGAGGGAGGGATTCAGCCCCAGCATTTT. This gives the protein CASRREGGIQPQHF.

CDR3 coding DNA: TGCGCCAGCAGCGGGGTCCCTTCTACTAGCGGGGCTTACGAGCAGTACTTC. Protein: CASSGVPSTSGAYEQYF. This chain links TRBV10-2 with TRBJ2-7; TRBD2 aligns across 10 bases. J gave up 4 bases and V 6 bases, and 15 bases lay outside the gene matches. The CDR3 is made up of 17 amino acids. Germline V gene lookup returns CDR1 WSHSY and CDR2 SAAADI.

V is TRBV28 and J is TRBJ2-3, with D possibly being TRBD1 (7 bases). CDR1 and CDR2 (germline): MDHEN, SYDVKM. The CDR3 extends over 16 amino acids. With 5 bases removed from V and 3 bases from J, the gap between germline ends came to 18 bases. The CDR3 sequence: CASSPSGGGRTDTQYF. The CDR3 coding sequence is TGTGCCAGCAGTCCCAGCGGAGGGGGCAGGACAGATACGCAGTATTTT.

This rearrangement joins TRBV28 to TRBJ2-3, with 7 bases that match TRBD2. The junction had 8 bases not matched to a gene; V was cut back by 5 bases and J by 3 bases. This CDR3 is built from 15 residues. Germline loops: CDR1 MDHEN, CDR2 SYDVKM. This CDR3 reads CASSTRRGRTDTQYF. The CDR3 DNA reads TGTGCCAGCAGTACTAGACGCGGGAGAACAGATACGCAGTATTTT.

This chain uses TRBV18 with TRBJ2-5; D is unclear. V dropped 1 base and J dropped 2 bases, with 20 bases sitting between them. CDR1 is KGHSH and CDR2 is LQKENI in the germline V gene. This CDR3 contains 18 residues. The CDR3 reads CASSPLPLTPGVQETQYF. CDR3 sequence (DNA): TGTGCCAGCTCACCACTCCCCCTTACCCCCGGCGTACAAGAGACCCAGTACTTC.

The chain employs TRBV29-1 and TRBJ1-2, with TRBD1 matching over 9 bases. The V gene's germline CDR1 is SQVTM and CDR2 ANQGSEA. V lost 7 bases and J lost 2; bases outside the gene matches: 8. CDR3 length: 14 amino acids. This CDR3 is CSAKTGTGNYGYTF. The CDR3 nucleotides are TGCAGCGCCAAGACCGGGACAGGGAACTATGGCTACACCTTC.

This clone occurred a few times. The V call is TRBV19, the J call TRBJ2-7; maybe TRBD2 (6 bases). The CDR3 is 14 amino acids. Germline V gene data show CDR1 as LNHDA and CDR2 as SQIVND (reference sequence). The germline V and J ends were trimmed by 5 bases and 1 base, with 12 bases remaining between them. CDR3 protein: CASSFGGGSYEQYF. For the CDR3, the DNA is TGTGCCAGTAGTTTCGGGGGTGGATCCTACGAGCAGTACTTC.

The V and J genes are TRBV5-1 and TRBJ2-3; TRBD2 agrees at 10 bases. The CDR3 sequence is 16 residues long. Germline V gene lookup returns CDR1 SGHRS and CDR2 YFSETQ. V lost 5 bases, J lost 3 bases, and 9 bases stayed unmatched. CDR3 DNA sequence: TGCGCCAGCAGGGAAGCGGGGGGGCGTAGAACAGATACGCAGTATTTT. This translates into CASREAGGRRTDTQYF. The variable domain in full, completed from reference TRBV5-1 and TRBJ2-3, reads KAGVTQTPRYLIKTRGQQVTLSCSPISGHRSVSWYQQTPGQGLQFLFEYFSETQRNKGNFPGRFSGRQFSNSRSEMNVSTLELGDSALYLCASREAGGRRTDTQYFGPGTRLTVL.

A note on this clone: The same CDR3 is also encoded by other DNA sequences in this sample. The V call is TRBV7-8, the J call TRBJ1-3; 7 bases line up with TRBD1. With 4 bases clipped from V and 1 base from J, the junction kept 1 base outside the gene matches. Germline V gives CDR1 SGHVS, CDR2 FQNEAQ. CDR3 size: 14 residues. The CDR3 here is CASSSRGSGNTIYF. CDR3 bases: TGTGCCAGCAGCTCCAGGGGGTCTGGAAACACCATATATTTT.

This clone is large (0.1 to 1%) within its sample. The chain links TRBV7-9 to TRBJ1-2, with D possibly matching TRBD1 (6 bases). The CDR3 covers 14 residues. V lost 5 bases and J 2 bases, leaving 12 bases between the germline ends. Germline assignment: CDR1 SEHNR and CDR2 FQNEAQ (reference sequence). CDR3 in amino acids: CASSTPTGNYGYTF. In nucleotides, the CDR3 is TGTGCCAGCAGCACTCCGACAGGAAACTATGGCTACACCTTC.

The chain combines TRBV9 with TRBJ1-2; the D is unclear. Germline CDR1 reads SGDLS; CDR2 reads YYNGEE. Trimming removed 0 bases from V and 7 bases from J, with 10 bases in between. The CDR3 is made up of 13 amino acids. CDR3 DNA sequence: TGTGCCAGCAGCGTAGATCGCCACAGTGGCTACACCTTC. Encoded protein: CASSVDRHSGYTF. Full variable domain (outside the CDR3, taken from reference TRBV9 and TRBJ1-2): DSGVTQTPKHLITATGQRVTLRCSPRSGDLSVYWYQQSLDQGLQFLIQYYNGEERAKGNILERFSAQQFPDLHSELNLSSLELGDSALYFCASSVDRHSGYTFGSGTRLTVV.

This chain joins TRBV29-1 and TRBJ2-3; 15 nucleotides match TRBD2. This CDR3 spans 17 amino acids. V trimming: 6 bases; J trimming: 6 bases; junction bases outside the gene matches: 13. Germline values: CDR1 SQVTM, CDR2 ANQGSEA. CDR3 loop: CSVIGLAGGPGLDTQYF. CDR3 sequence (DNA): TGCAGCGTGATAGGACTAGCGGGAGGGCCGGGACTCGATACGCAGTATTTT.

This chain uses TRBV29-1 with TRBJ2-1, with 13 bases aligning to TRBD2. The V segment lost 3 bases and the J segment 4 bases; nucleotides outside the gene matches: 6. CDR3 length: 16 amino acids. Germline assignment: CDR1 SQVTM and CDR2 ANQGSEA. CDR3: CSVDTRLAGGYNEQFF. CDR3 coding DNA: TGCAGCGTTGATACCCGACTAGCGGGAGGATACAATGAGCAGTTCTTC.

The chain joins TRBV2 to TRBJ2-1; possible D gene TRBD2, 6 bases. Germline values: CDR1 SNHLY, CDR2 FYNNEI. The CDR3 extends over 15 amino acids. V lost 2 bases, J lost 4 bases, and 12 bases lay in between. CDR3 amino acids: CASSEIAGLYNEQFF. The CDR3 nucleotides read TGTGCCAGCAGTGAAATCGCGGGACTGTACAATGAGCAGTTCTTC.

By proportion, this clone is medium-sized (0.01 to 0.1%). The J gene is TRBJ2-7, the V gene TRBV4-1; possibly TRBD1 or TRBD2 for D (5 bases each). The ends were cut back, 4 bases at V and 2 bases at J, with 18 bases in the middle. The CDR3 sequence is 16 residues long. Germline V lookup: CDR1 MGHRA, CDR2 YSYEKL. The CDR3 region has the DNA TGCGCCAGCAGCCCCCGGGACCACCGAGAAACCTACGAGCAGTACTTC. Encoded protein: CASSPRDHRETYEQYF.

The rearrangement joins TRBV30 to TRBJ2-1, with D tentatively TRBD1 or TRBD2 (5 bases each). The V end was cut by 5 bases, the J end by 11 bases, with 16 bases between. Germline V gene data show CDR1 as GTSNPN and CDR2 as SVGIG (reference sequence). This CDR3 has 12 amino acids. CDR3 sequence (DNA): TGTGCCTGGGGTCCCGGGGACGGCCAGCAGTTCTTC. Protein: CAWGPGDGQQFF.

The chain couples TRBV7-9 to TRBJ1-4; D not resolved. Trimming pared 3 bases from V and 10 bases from J, leaving 12 bases between. Germline V lookup: CDR1 SEHNR, CDR2 FQNEAQ (reference sequence). The CDR3 loop spans 13 amino acids. The CDR3 reads CASSFDTRGKLFF. CDR3 in DNA: TGTGCCAGCAGCTTTGATACCCGGGGAAAACTGTTTTTT.

The CDR3 sequence is CASTRDGSYGYTF. The CDR3 DNA is TGTGCCAGCACACGAGACGGGAGCTATGGCTACACCTTC. The genes are TRBV6-5 and TRBJ1-2, with unresolved D. V shed 7 bases and J shed 4 bases, with 13 bases lying between them. The CDR3 spans 13 residues. In germline, CDR1 is MNHEY, CDR2 SVGAGI.

In its sample, this clone is medium-sized. The V gene is TRBV29-1, the J gene TRBJ2-7; a possible D gene is TRBD2 (5 bases). Germline assignment: CDR1 SQVTM and CDR2 ANQGSEA. The CDR3 sequence is 11 residues long. The germline V and J ends were trimmed by 7 bases and 2 bases, with 9 bases remaining between them. CDR3 amino acids: CSALEAYEQYF. The DNA of the CDR3 is TGCAGCGCCCTGGAGGCCTACGAGCAGTACTTC.

Turning to this clone: Germline is not matched at one junction end, which may reflect a read error. The rearrangement links TRBV11-2 to TRBJ2-7; 10 bases align to TRBD1. CDR1 SGHAT and CDR2 FQNNGV come from the germline V gene. This CDR3 contains 14 residues. The CDR3 sequence: CASSWGQGPYEQYF. CDR3 nucleotides: TGCGCCAGCAGCTGGGGACAGGGGCCTTACGAGCAGTACTTC.

The chain is built from TRBV5-1 and TRBJ2-3, with TRBD2 identical over 10 bases. V dropped 0 bases and J dropped 7; count of bases not matched to a gene: 14. CDR1 and CDR2 (germline): SGHRS, YFSETQ. CDR3 length: 18 residues. The CDR3 DNA is TGCGCCAGCAGCTTGGCCGGGTCGGGAAGACTAGCGGGTAATACGCAGTATTTT. This translates into CASSLAGSGRLAGNTQYF.

This chain connects TRBV28 to TRBJ2-7; TRBD2 is a possible D gene (5 bases). CDR1 is MDHEN and CDR2 is SYDVKM in the germline V gene. There are 13 residues in the CDR3. V dropped 8 bases and J dropped 3 bases, with 14 bases sitting between them. This chain's CDR3 is CASGGWMGYEQYF. The CDR3 nucleotides are TGTGCCAGCGGAGGCTGGATGGGCTACGAGCAGTACTTC.

The chain uses TRBV6-1 and TRBJ2-5, with 8 bases matching TRBD2. This CDR3 spans 15 amino acids. With V trimmed by 7 bases and J by 4 bases, 11 bases remained unmatched. Germline assignment: CDR1 MNHNS and CDR2 SASEGT. The CDR3 DNA follows: TGTGCCAGCACCCAAGGGGTGGCGGGGGGAGAGACCCAGTACTTC. This codes for CASTQGVAGGETQYF.